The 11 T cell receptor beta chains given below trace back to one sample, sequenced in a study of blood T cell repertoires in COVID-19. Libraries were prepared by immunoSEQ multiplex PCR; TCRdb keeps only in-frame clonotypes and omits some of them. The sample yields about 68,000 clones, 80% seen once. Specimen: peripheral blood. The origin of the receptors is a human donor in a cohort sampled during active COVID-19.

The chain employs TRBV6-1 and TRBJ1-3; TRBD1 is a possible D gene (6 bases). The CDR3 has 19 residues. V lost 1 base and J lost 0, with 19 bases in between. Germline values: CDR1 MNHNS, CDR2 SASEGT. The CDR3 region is CASSEVKAGEWYSGNTIYF. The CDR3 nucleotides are TGTGCCAGCAGTGAAGTTAAGGCAGGGGAGTGGTACTCTGGAAACACCATATATTTT.

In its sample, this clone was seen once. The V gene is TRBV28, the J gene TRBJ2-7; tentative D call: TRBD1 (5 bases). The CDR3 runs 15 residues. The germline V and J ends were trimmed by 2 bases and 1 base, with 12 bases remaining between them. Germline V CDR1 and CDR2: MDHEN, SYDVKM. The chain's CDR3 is CASSLRPQGSYEQYF. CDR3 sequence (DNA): TGTGCCAGCAGTTTACGGCCCCAGGGATCCTACGAGCAGTACTTC.

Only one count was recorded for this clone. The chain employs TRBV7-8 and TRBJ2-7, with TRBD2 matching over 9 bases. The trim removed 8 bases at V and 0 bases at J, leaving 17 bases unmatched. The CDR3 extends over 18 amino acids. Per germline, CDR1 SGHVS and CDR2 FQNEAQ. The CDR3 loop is CASRRAERGAASSYEQYF. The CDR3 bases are TGTGCCAGCCGACGCGCGGAGCGGGGGGCGGCCAGCTCCTACGAGCAGTACTTC.

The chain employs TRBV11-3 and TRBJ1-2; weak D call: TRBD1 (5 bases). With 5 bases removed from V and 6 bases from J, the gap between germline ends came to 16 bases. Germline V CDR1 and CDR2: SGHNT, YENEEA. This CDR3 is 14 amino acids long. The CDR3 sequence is CASSARVDENGYTF. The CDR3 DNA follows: TGTGCCAGCAGCGCCAGGGTTGACGAGAATGGCTACACCTTC.

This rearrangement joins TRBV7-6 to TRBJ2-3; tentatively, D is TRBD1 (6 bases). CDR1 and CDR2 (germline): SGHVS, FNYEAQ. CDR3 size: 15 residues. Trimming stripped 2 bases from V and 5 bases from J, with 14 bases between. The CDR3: CASSLSRGVQDTQYF. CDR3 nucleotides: TGTGCCAGCAGCTTAAGCAGGGGCGTTCAAGATACGCAGTATTTT.

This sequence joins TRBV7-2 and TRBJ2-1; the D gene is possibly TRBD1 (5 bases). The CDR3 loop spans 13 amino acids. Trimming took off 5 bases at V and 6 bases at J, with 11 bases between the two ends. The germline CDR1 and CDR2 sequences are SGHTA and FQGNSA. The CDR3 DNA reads TGTGCCAGCAGCCTACAGGTAATCAATGAGCAGTTCTTC. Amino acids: CASSLQVINEQFF.

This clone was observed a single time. CDR3 DNA sequence: TGTGCCAGCAGCCAGCTCGGACAGGAGAGAGCCTATGGCTACACCTTC. Its protein product is CASSQLGQERAYGYTF. This chain links TRBV7-2 with TRBJ1-2; TRBD1 matches 7 bases. In germline, CDR1 is SGHTA, CDR2 FQGNSA. With 5 bases clipped from V and 4 bases from J, the junction kept 13 bases outside the gene matches. The CDR3 is 16 amino acids.

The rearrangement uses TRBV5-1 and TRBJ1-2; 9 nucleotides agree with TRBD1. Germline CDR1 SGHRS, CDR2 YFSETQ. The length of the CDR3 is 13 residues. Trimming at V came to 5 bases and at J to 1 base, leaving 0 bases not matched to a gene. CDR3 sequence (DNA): TGCGCCAGCAGGACAGGGGGTAACTATGGCTACACCTTC. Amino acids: CASRTGGNYGYTF.

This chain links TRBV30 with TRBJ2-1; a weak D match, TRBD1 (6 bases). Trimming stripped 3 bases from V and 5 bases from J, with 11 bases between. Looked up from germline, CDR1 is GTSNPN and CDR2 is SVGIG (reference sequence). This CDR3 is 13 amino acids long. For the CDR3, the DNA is TGTGCCTGGAGCCCGAACAGGGACAATGAGCAGTTCTTC. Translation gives CAWSPNRDNEQFF.

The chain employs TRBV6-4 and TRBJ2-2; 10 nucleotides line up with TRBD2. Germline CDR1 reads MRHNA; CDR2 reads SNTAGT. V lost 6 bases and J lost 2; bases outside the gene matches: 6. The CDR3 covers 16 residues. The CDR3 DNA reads TGTGCCAGCAGCCTCCTAGCGGGAGTTAACACCGGGGAGCTGTTTTTT. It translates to CASSLLAGVNTGELFF.

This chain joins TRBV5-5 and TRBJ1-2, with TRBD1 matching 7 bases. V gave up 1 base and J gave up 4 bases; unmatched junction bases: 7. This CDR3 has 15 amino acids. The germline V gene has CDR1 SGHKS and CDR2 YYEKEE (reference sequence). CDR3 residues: CASSLFDRVGYGYTF. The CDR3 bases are TGTGCCAGCAGCTTGTTCGACAGGGTTGGCTATGGCTACACCTTC.